This TCR beta chain came from a study of brain T cells in children with intractable seizures. Findings and limits, study-wide: Clones missing pre-surgery may reflect undersampling of that blood sample. Viral specificity was inferred only from CDR3 similarity; HCMV serostatus was unknown.

Assay used: immunoSEQ multiplex PCR; TCRdb lists only in-frame clones, some missing. Of about 120,000 clones listed, approximately 94% are singletons. Sequencing was limited to surgery cases with top T cell transcript signatures in brain tissue. At least one anti-epileptic drug was given before surgery. On this clone itself: What it binds is unknown.

This specimen consisted of peripheral blood, obtained at surgery. The clonotype comes from a boy less than two years old with hemimegalencephaly and intractable seizures.

The DNA of the CDR3 is TGTGCCAGCAGCTTAGGGGGCGGGAGGGCAGATACGCAGTATTTT. Its translation: CASSLGGGRADTQYF. The rearrangement uses TRBV7-3 and TRBJ2-3; 9 nucleotides match TRBD2. The CDR3 sequence is 15 residues long. Germline V gene lookup returns CDR1 SGHTA and CDR2 FQGTGA. Trimming cost V 2 bases and J 4 bases; bases outside gene matches: 4.